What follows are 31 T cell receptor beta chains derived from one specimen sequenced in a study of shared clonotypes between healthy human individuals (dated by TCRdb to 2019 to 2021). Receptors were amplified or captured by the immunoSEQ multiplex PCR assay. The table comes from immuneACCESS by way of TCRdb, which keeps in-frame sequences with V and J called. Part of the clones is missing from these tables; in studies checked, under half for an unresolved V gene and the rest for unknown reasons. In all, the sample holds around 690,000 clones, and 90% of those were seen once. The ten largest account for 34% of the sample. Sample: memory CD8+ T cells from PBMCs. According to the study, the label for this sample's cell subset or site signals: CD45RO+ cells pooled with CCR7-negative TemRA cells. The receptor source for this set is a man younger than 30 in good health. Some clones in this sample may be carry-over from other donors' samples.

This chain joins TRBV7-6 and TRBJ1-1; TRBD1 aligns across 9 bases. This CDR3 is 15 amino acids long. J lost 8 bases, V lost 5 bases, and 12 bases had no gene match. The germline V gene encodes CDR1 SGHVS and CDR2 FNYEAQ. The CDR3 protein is CASSPPGQGSMEAFF. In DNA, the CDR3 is TGTGCCAGCAGCCCCCCTGGACAGGGGAGTATGGAAGCTTTCTTT.

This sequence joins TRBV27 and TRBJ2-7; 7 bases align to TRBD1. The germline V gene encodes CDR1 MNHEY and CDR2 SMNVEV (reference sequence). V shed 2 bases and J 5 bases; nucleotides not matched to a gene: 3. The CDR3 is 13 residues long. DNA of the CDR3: TGTGCCAGCAGTTTACGACAGGGTGACGAGCAGTACTTC. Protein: CASSLRQGDEQYF.

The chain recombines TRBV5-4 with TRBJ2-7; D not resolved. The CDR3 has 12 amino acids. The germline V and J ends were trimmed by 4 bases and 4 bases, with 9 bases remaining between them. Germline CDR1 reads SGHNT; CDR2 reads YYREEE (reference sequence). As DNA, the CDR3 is TGTGCCAGCAGCCTATACCAGTACGAGCAGTACTTC. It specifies CASSLYQYEQYF.

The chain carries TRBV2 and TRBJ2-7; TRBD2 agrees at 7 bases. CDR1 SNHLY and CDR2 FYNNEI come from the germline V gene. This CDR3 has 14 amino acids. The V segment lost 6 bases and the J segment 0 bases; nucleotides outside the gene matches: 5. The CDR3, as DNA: TGTGCCAGCAGCGAACGGGGGGTCTCCTACGAGCAGTACTTC. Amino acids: CASSERGVSYEQYF.

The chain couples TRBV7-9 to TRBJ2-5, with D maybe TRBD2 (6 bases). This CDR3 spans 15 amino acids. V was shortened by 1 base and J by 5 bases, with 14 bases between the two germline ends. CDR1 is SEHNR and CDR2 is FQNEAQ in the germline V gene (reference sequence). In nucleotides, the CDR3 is TGTGCCAGCAGCTTAGTAAGCGGGCCTTCGGAGACCCAGTACTTC. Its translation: CASSLVSGPSETQYF. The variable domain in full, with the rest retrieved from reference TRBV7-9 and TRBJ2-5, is DTGVSQNPRHKITKRGQNVTFRCDPISEHNRLYWYRQTLGQGPEFLTYFQNEAQLEKSRLLSDRFSAERPKGSFSTLEIQRTEQGDSAMYLCASSLVSGPSETQYFGPGTRLLVL.

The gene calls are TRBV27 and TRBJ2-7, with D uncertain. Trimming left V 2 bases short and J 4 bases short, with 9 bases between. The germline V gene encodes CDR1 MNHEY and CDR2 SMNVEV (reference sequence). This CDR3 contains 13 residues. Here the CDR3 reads CASSLHKKYEQYF. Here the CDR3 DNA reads TGTGCCAGCAGTTTACACAAGAAGTACGAGCAGTACTTC.

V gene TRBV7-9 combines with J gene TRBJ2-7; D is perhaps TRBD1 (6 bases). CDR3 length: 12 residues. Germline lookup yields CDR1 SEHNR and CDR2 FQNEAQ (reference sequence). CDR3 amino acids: CVWQGSSYEQYF. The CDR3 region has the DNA TGTGTGTGGCAGGGGAGCTCCTACGAGCAGTACTTC.

The CDR3 is CASRRSLWVVDNEQFF. CDR3 coding DNA: TGTGCCAGCAGACGATCACTGTGGGTGGTCGACAATGAGCAGTTCTTC. V usage is TRBV2 and J usage is TRBJ2-1; no clear D gene. The CDR3 is 16 amino acids. The V end lost 6 bases, the J end lost 5 bases, and 20 bases lay between the germline ends. Germline loops: CDR1 SNHLY, CDR2 FYNNEI.

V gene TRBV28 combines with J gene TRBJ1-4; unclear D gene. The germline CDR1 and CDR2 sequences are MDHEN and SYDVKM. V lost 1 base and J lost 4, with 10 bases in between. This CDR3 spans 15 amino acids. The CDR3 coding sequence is TGTGCCAGCAGTTTATTCCGTTTGAGTAATGAAAAACTGTTTTTT. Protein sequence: CASSLFRLSNEKLFF.

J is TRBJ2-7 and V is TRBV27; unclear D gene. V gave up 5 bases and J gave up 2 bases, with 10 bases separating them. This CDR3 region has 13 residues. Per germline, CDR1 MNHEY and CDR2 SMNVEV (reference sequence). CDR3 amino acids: CASSPRSTYEQYF. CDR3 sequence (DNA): TGTGCCAGCAGTCCCAGGTCTACCTACGAGCAGTACTTC.

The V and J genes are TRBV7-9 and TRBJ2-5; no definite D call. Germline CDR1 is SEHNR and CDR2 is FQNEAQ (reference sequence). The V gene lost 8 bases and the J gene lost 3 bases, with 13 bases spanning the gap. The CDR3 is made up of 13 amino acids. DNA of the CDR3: TGTGCCAGCCACCGGTGGGAAGAAGAGACCCAGTACTTC. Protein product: CASHRWEEETQYF.

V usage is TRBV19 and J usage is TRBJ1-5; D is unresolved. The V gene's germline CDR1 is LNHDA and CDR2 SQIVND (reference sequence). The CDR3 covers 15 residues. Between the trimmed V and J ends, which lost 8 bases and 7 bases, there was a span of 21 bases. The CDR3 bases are TGTGCCAGTGGCCCGGCAGCTTATTTCAGACAGCCCCAGCATTTT. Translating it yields CASGPAAYFRQPQHF.

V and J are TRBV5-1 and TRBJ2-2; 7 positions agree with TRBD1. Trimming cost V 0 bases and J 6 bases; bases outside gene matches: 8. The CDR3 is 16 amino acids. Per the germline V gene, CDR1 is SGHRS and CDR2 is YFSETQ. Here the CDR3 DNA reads TGCGCCAGCAGCTTGGTAGGGGGCGTTTCTCCCGGGGAGCTGTTTTTT. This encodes CASSLVGGVSPGELFF.

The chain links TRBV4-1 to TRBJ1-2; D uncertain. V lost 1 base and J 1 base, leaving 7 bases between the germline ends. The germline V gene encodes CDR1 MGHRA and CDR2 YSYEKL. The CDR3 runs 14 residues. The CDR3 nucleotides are TGCGCCAGCAGCCAAGTCGGGAATAACTATGGCTACACCTTC. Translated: CASSQVGNNYGYTF.

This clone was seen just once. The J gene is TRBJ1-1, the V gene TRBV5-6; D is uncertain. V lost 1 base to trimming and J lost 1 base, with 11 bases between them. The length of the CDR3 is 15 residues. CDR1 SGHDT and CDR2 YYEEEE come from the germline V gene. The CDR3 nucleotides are TGTGCCAGCAGCTTGCCCACATGGGCGAACACTGAAGCTTTCTTT. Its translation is CASSLPTWANTEAFF.

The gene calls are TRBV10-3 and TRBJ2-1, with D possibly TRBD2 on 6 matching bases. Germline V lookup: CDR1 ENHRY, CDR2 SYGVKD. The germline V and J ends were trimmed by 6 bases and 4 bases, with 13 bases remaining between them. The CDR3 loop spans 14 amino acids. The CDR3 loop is CAIRDYGLYNEQFF. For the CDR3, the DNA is TGTGCCATCAGGGACTATGGCCTTTACAATGAGCAGTTCTTC.

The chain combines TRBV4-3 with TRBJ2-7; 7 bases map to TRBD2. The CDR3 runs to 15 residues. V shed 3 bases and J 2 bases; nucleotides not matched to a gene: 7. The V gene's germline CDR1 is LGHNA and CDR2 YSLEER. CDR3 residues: CASSQAWREPYEQYF. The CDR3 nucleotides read TGCGCCAGCAGCCAGGCTTGGCGGGAGCCCTACGAGCAGTACTTC.

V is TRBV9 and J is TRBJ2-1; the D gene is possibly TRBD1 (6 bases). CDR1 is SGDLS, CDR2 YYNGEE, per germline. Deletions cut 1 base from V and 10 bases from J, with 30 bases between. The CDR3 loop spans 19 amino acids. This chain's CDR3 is CASSVLFGETGPATREQFF. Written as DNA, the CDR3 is TGTGCCAGCAGCGTATTATTCGGCGAAACAGGGCCAGCGACTCGAGAGCAGTTCTTC. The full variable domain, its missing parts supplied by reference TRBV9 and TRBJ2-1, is DSGVTQTPKHLITATGQRVTLRCSPRSGDLSVYWYQQSLDQGLQFLIQYYNGEERAKGNILERFSAQQFPDLHSELNLSSLELGDSALYFCASSVLFGETGPATREQFFGPGTRLTVL.

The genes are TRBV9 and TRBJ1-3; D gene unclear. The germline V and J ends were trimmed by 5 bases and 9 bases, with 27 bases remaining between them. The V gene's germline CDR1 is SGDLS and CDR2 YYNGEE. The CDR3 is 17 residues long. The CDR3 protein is CASRPGPRTEAGRTIYF. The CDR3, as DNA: TGTGCCAGCAGGCCCGGGCCTCGGACCGAAGCTGGGCGCACCATATATTTT.

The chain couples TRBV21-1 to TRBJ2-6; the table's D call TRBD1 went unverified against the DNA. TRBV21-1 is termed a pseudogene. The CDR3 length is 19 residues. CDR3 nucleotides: TGTGCCAGCAGCAAAGCCGAGACAGGGGAATTCTCTGGGGCCAACGTCCTGACTTTC. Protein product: CASSKAETGEFSGANVLTF.

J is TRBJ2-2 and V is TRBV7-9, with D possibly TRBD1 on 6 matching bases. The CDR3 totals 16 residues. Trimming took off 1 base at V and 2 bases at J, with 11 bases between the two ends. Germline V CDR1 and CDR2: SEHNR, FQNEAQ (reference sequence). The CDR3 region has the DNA TGTGCCAGCAGCTTAGGGGCAGGGGATAACACCGGGGAGCTGTTTTTT. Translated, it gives CASSLGAGDNTGELFF.

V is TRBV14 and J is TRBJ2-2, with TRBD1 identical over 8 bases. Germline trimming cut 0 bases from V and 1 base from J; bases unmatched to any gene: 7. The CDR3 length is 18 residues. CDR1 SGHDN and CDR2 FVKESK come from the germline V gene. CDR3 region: CASSQENGQGWNTGELFF. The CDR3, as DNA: TGTGCCAGCAGCCAAGAAAATGGACAGGGATGGAACACCGGGGAGCTGTTTTTT. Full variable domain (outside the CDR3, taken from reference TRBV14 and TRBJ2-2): EAGVTQFPSHSVIEKGQTVTLRCDPISGHDNLYWYRRVMGKEIKFLLHFVKESKQDESGMPNNRFLAERTGGTYSTLKVQPAELEDSGVYFCASSQENGQGWNTGELFFGEGSRLTVL.

CDR3 DNA sequence: TGTGCCAGCAGCTCCCGGGACCCCGGCTCTGGGGCCAACGTCCTGACTTTC. Protein sequence: CASSSRDPGSGANVLTF. V usage is TRBV7-3 and J usage is TRBJ2-6; either TRBD1 or TRBD2 may supply D (5 bases each). Trimming pared 4 bases from V and 0 bases from J, leaving 13 bases between. Germline CDR1 is SGHTA and CDR2 is FQGTGA. This CDR3 comprises 17 residues.

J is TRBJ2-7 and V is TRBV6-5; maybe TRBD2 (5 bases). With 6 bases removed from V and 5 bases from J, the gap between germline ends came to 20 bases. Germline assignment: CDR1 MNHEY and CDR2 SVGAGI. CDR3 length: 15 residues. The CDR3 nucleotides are TGTGCCAGCAGCCCCCTTCGGAGGTCCTGGGACGAGCAGTACTTC. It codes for CASSPLRRSWDEQYF.

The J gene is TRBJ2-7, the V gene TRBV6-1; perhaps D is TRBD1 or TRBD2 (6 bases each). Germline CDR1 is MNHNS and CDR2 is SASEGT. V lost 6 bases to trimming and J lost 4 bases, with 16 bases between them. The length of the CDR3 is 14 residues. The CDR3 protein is CASRDLGGTYEQYF. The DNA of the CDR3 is TGTGCCAGCAGGGATCTGGGGGGCACGTACGAGCAGTACTTC.

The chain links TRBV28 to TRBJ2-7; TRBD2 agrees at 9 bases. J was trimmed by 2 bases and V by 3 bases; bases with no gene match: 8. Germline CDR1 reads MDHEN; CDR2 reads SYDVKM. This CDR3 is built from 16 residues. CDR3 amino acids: CASSFLLTSGPYEQYF. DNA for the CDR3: TGTGCCAGCAGTTTCCTCTTGACTAGCGGTCCCTACGAGCAGTACTTC.

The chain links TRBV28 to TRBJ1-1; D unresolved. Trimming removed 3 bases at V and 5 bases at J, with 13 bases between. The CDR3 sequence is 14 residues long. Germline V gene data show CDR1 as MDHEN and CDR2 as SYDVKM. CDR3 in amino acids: CASSFETAQTEAFF. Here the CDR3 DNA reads TGTGCCAGCAGTTTCGAAACGGCCCAGACTGAAGCTTTCTTT.

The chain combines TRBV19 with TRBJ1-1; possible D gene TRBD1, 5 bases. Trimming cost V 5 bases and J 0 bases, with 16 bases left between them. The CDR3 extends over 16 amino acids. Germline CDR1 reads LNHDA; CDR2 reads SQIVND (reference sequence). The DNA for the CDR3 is TGTGCCAGTAGTCTACCTCCGGGACGGATGAACACTGAAGCTTTCTTT. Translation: CASSLPPGRMNTEAFF. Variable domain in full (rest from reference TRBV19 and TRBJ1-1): DGGITQSPKYLFRKEGQNVTLSCEQNLNHDAMYWYRQDPGQGLRLIYYSQIVNDFQKGDIAEGYSVSREKKESFPLTVTSAQKNPTAFYLCASSLPPGRMNTEAFFGQGTRLTVV.

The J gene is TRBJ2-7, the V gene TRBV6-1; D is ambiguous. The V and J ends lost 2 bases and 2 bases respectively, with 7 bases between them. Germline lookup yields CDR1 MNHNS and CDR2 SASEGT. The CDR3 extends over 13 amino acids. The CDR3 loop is CASSERVTYEQYF. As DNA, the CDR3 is TGTGCCAGCAGTGAAAGGGTTACCTACGAGCAGTACTTC.

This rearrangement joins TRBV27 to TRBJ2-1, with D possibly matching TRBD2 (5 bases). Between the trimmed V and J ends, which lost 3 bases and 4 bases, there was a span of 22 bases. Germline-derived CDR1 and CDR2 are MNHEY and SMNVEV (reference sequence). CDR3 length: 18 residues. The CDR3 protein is CASSFGPPPTEGYNEQFF. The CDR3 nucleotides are TGTGCCAGCAGTTTCGGTCCCCCCCCCACTGAGGGATACAATGAGCAGTTCTTC.

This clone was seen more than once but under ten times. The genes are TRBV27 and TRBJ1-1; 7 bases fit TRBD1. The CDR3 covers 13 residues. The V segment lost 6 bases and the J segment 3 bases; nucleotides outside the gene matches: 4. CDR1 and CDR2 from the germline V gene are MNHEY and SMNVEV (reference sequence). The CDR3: CASSQGVDTEAFF. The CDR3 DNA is TGTGCCAGCAGCCAGGGGGTGGACACTGAAGCTTTCTTT.